The 29 T cell receptor beta chains reported below all come from one sample, sequenced in a study of T cell changes during pregnancy in multiple sclerosis. Assay: immunoSEQ multiplex PCR; the TCRdb copy retains only in-frame clones and omits some. Of some 81,000 clones listed, about 93% were seen once; the top ten hold 2.5% to 3%. Here the sequenced sample was peripheral blood, taken after pregnancy. The receptors here all came from a female donor in good health, enrolled as a control in a pregnancy study.

The chain employs TRBV18 and TRBJ2-2; TRBD2 might be the D (6 bases). The germline V gene encodes CDR1 KGHSH and CDR2 LQKENI. The V and J ends lost 2 bases and 5 bases respectively, with 18 bases between them. CDR3 length: 17 residues. DNA for the CDR3: TGTGCCAGCTCACCAACGCGGGGCCTCCAGAGGACCGGGGAGCTGTTTTTT. It is translated as CASSPTRGLQRTGELFF.

This chain joins TRBV19 and TRBJ2-7; possible D gene TRBD1, 6 bases. Trimming cost V 5 bases and J 5 bases, with 13 bases left between them. There are 13 residues in the CDR3. Germline loops: CDR1 LNHDA, CDR2 SQIVND (reference sequence). The CDR3 loop is CASSYRAQNEQYF. CDR3 nucleotide sequence: TGTGCCAGTAGTTACAGGGCTCAGAACGAGCAGTACTTC.

The J gene is TRBJ2-7, the V gene TRBV5-1; 7 nucleotides agree with TRBD2. The length of the CDR3 is 13 residues. Trimming cost V 3 bases and J 7 bases; bases outside gene matches: 7. CDR1 is SGHRS, CDR2 YFSETQ, per germline. CDR3 residues: CASSSGGVGEQYF. The CDR3 region has the DNA TGCGCCAGCAGCTCTGGGGGGGTAGGGGAGCAGTACTTC.

The chain has TRBV7-9 and TRBJ2-3, with 9 bases lining up with TRBD1. J gave up 0 bases and V 9 bases, and 1 base lay outside the gene matches. The germline V gene has CDR1 SEHNR and CDR2 FQNEAQ (reference sequence). CDR3 size: 13 residues. CDR3 amino acids: CASGTGSTDTQYF. CDR3 DNA: TGTGCCAGTGGGACAGGGAGCACAGATACGCAGTATTTT.

The rearrangement joins TRBV21-1 to TRBJ2-1; TRBD2 reflects the table's D call only, with no check against the DNA. TRBV21-1 is tagged as a pseudogene. This CDR3 comprises 16 residues. CDR3 DNA: TGTGCCAGCAGCAAAGAAAAGGCGGGGTCCTACAATGAGCAGTTCTTC. Translation: CASSKEKAGSYNEQFF.

V and J are TRBV18 and TRBJ1-4, with TRBD1 as a possible D gene (6 bases). The germline gives CDR1 KGHSH, CDR2 LQKENI. Trimming shortened V by 6 bases and J by 6 bases, and 17 bases separated the two germline ends. This CDR3 has 15 residues. In DNA, the CDR3 is TGTGCCAGCTCCCCCACAGGGCAGTTTTATGAAAAACTGTTTTTT. Translation gives CASSPTGQFYEKLFF.

The V call is TRBV11-2, the J call TRBJ2-2; D may be TRBD2 (6 bases). V was shortened by 5 bases and J by 8 bases, with 15 bases between the two germline ends. Germline values: CDR1 SGHAT, CDR2 FQNNGV. This CDR3 has 14 amino acids. The chain's CDR3 is CASSIGGVWGELFF. CDR3 in DNA: TGTGCCAGCAGCATCGGGGGAGTTTGGGGGGAGCTGTTTTTT.

The chain has TRBV10-3 and TRBJ1-5; TRBD1 agrees at 7 bases. V gave up 8 bases and J gave up 3 bases; unmatched junction bases: 4. The CDR3 runs to 13 residues. Looked up from germline, CDR1 is ENHRY and CDR2 is SYGVKD. The CDR3 here is CAIGDRLNQPQHF. CDR3 DNA: TGTGCCATCGGGGACAGACTCAATCAGCCCCAGCATTTT.

The chain combines TRBV7-8 with TRBJ2-1; 10 bases agree with TRBD2. The V gene end was trimmed by 5 bases and the J gene end by 0 bases; junction bases not matched to a gene: 7. The CDR3 runs to 17 residues. Looked up from germline, CDR1 is SGHVS and CDR2 is FQNEAQ. DNA of the CDR3: TGTGCCAGCAGCCACCTAGCGGGGGTAAGCTCCTACAATGAGCAGTTCTTC. This gives the protein CASSHLAGVSSYNEQFF.

The chain is built from TRBV5-5 and TRBJ1-1; 10 bases fit TRBD1. Germline V lookup: CDR1 SGHKS, CDR2 YYEKEE (reference sequence). The V segment lost 4 bases and the J segment 1 base; nucleotides outside the gene matches: 13. The CDR3 extends over 18 amino acids. The CDR3 is CASSPFPGQGMGNTEAFF. The CDR3 DNA sequence: TGTGCCAGCAGCCCCTTCCCGGGACAGGGGATGGGGAACACTGAAGCTTTCTTT. The whole variable domain, remainder taken from reference TRBV5-5 and TRBJ1-1, is DAGVTQSPTHLIKTRGQQVTLRCSPISGHKSVSWYQQVLGQGPQFIFQYYEKEERGRGNFPDRFSARQFPNYSSELNVNALLLGDSALYLCASSPFPGQGMGNTEAFFGQGTRLTVV.

The chain carries TRBV5-1 and TRBJ1-3, with D tentatively TRBD1 (6 bases). The CDR3 loop spans 16 amino acids. CDR1 is SGHRS, CDR2 YFSETQ, per germline. Trimming took 5 bases from V and 0 from J, leaving 15 bases between them. CDR3 DNA sequence: TGCGCCAGCAGGCCGGGACAACCTTCCTCTGGAAACACCATATATTTT. Its protein product is CASRPGQPSSGNTIYF.

The CDR3 region has the DNA TGTGCCAGCAGCTTAGGGCTAGCGGGAGATACGCAGTATTTT. This translates into CASSLGLAGDTQYF. J is TRBJ2-3 and V is TRBV13; TRBD2 agrees at 8 bases. CDR1 PRHDT and CDR2 FYEKMQ come from the germline V gene (reference sequence). This CDR3 has 14 amino acids. Trimming took 0 bases from V and 5 from J; bases not matched to a gene: 1.

The chain employs TRBV9 and TRBJ2-1; D ambiguous. Trimming cost V 0 bases and J 9 bases, with 4 bases left between them. The CDR3 totals 11 residues. The germline CDR1 and CDR2 sequences are SGDLS and YYNGEE. This CDR3 is CASSVGREQFF. DNA of the CDR3: TGTGCCAGCAGCGTAGGTCGTGAGCAGTTCTTC.

V and J are TRBV4-1 and TRBJ2-1, with 8 bases fitting TRBD2. The V segment lost 4 bases and the J segment 2 bases; nucleotides outside the gene matches: 4. The CDR3 has 15 residues. Germline V gene lookup returns CDR1 MGHRA and CDR2 YSYEKL. CDR3 loop: CASSPGGAAYNEQFF. In nucleotides, the CDR3 is TGCGCCAGCAGCCCCGGGGGGGCAGCCTACAATGAGCAGTTCTTC.

DNA for the CDR3: TGCGCCAGCAGGTCTAGCGGGGCCTACGAGCAGTACTTC. Translating it yields CASRSSGAYEQYF. V is TRBV10-2 and J is TRBJ2-7, with 9 bases matching TRBD2. Trimming cost V 6 bases and J 2 bases; bases outside gene matches: 2. This CDR3 is 13 amino acids long. Germline values: CDR1 WSHSY, CDR2 SAAADI.

The chain links TRBV10-3 to TRBJ2-7, with 10 bases fitting TRBD2. J was trimmed by 4 bases and V by 0 bases; bases with no gene match: 6. Per germline, CDR1 ENHRY and CDR2 SYGVKD. The CDR3 spans 16 residues. The CDR3 sequence: CAISESTSGIYYEQYF. For the CDR3, the DNA is TGTGCCATCAGTGAGTCTACTAGCGGGATTTATTACGAGCAGTACTTC.

The chain combines TRBV10-2 with TRBJ1-5; no clear D gene. Trimming pared 2 bases from V and 8 bases from J, leaving 13 bases between. The CDR3 has 14 amino acids. Germline assignment: CDR1 WSHSY and CDR2 SAAADI. The CDR3 loop reads CASSEVHRREPQHF. The CDR3 DNA sequence: TGCGCCAGCAGTGAGGTCCATCGCCGCGAGCCCCAGCATTTT.

The CDR3 here is CASNVGGIGQPQHF. In DNA form, the CDR3 reads TGTGCCAGTAATGTTGGGGGGATCGGTCAGCCCCAGCATTTT. This chain links TRBV19 with TRBJ1-5; a weak D match, TRBD1 (5 bases). Trimming left V 7 bases short and J 6 bases short, with 16 bases between. Germline loops: CDR1 LNHDA, CDR2 SQIVND (reference sequence). The CDR3 consists of 14 residues.

The chain links TRBV30 to TRBJ2-5; the match to TRBD2 covers 11 bases. Germline CDR1 is GTSNPN and CDR2 is SVGIG (reference sequence). This CDR3 region has 18 residues. Trimming cost V 0 bases and J 2 bases; bases outside gene matches: 11. The CDR3 sequence: CAWSVRRSGLADQETQYF. The CDR3 nucleotides are TGTGCCTGGAGTGTACGAAGATCGGGACTAGCGGATCAAGAGACCCAGTACTTC.

This chain links TRBV5-1 with TRBJ2-2; 8 nucleotides align to TRBD1. Germline values: CDR1 SGHRS, CDR2 YFSETQ. V lost 1 base to trimming and J lost 6 bases; unmatched junction nucleotides: 8. The CDR3 runs to 16 residues. CDR3 nucleotide sequence: TGCGCCAGCAGCTTGTCCCAGGGGGCGCTTCCCGGGGAGCTGTTTTTT. Its protein product is CASSLSQGALPGELFF.

The chain recombines TRBV29-1 with TRBJ2-5; TRBD2 aligns across 12 bases. Trimming removed 5 bases from V and 9 bases from J; junction bases left unmatched: 13. Germline V gives CDR1 SQVTM, CDR2 ANQGSEA. The CDR3 is 15 amino acids. DNA for the CDR3: TGCAGCGTTTCGCGCACTAGCGGGGGGTTCACGGCCCAGTACTTC. This gives the protein CSVSRTSGGFTAQYF.

This chain joins TRBV2 and TRBJ2-7; 7 bases agree with TRBD1. J was trimmed by 4 bases and V by 8 bases; bases with no gene match: 17. This CDR3 has 16 amino acids. Germline assignment: CDR1 SNHLY and CDR2 FYNNEI. The CDR3, as DNA: TGTGCCAGCTGGACCCCCGAGGGGGACAGTCAATACGAGCAGTACTTC. This gives the protein CASWTPEGDSQYEQYF.

The chain uses TRBV5-6 and TRBJ2-1; 8 bases line up with TRBD1. The ends lost 4 bases at V and 1 base at J; junction bases unmatched: 10. This CDR3 spans 17 amino acids. Germline assignment: CDR1 SGHDT and CDR2 YYEEEE. CDR3 coding DNA: TGTGCCAGCAGCGCAACTACAGGGGGTGTATCCTACAATGAGCAGTTCTTC. This codes for CASSATTGGVSYNEQFF.

The V and J genes are TRBV27 and TRBJ2-1, with 7 nucleotides matching TRBD2. CDR1 is MNHEY and CDR2 is SMNVEV in the germline V gene (reference sequence). The CDR3 totals 12 residues. Trimming cost V 3 bases and J 10 bases; bases outside gene matches: 3. This CDR3 is CASSFSGIEQFF. The CDR3 bases are TGTGCCAGCAGTTTCAGCGGGATAGAGCAGTTCTTC.

This chain links TRBV2 with TRBJ2-3; D is possibly TRBD1 (6 bases). Trimming shortened V by 8 bases and J by 1 base, and 19 bases separated the two germline ends. Germline V gene data show CDR1 as SNHLY and CDR2 as FYNNEI. This CDR3 is built from 16 residues. The CDR3 region has the DNA TGTGCCAGCGATTTCGCCAGAGGGGGAGGCACAGATACGCAGTATTTT. Translating gives CASDFARGGGTDTQYF.

The chain couples TRBV5-4 to TRBJ1-2; 11 bases are a match to TRBD1. Germline trimming cut 7 bases from V and 3 bases from J; bases unmatched to any gene: 8. This CDR3 region has 15 residues. CDR1 and CDR2 from the germline V gene are SGHNT and YYREEE (reference sequence). CDR3 residues: CASAYWTGGDYGYTF. Here the CDR3 DNA reads TGTGCCAGCGCCTACTGGACAGGGGGCGACTATGGCTACACCTTC.

The chain carries TRBV4-1 and TRBJ1-2; no clear D gene. V lost 1 base and J lost 8, with 11 bases in between. CDR1 is MGHRA and CDR2 is YSYEKL in the germline V gene. The CDR3 consists of 13 residues. CDR3 sequence reads: CASSQVEGHGYTF. CDR3 coding DNA: TGCGCCAGCAGCCAAGTAGAGGGTCACGGCTACACCTTC.

J is TRBJ2-1 and V is TRBV27; a weak D match, TRBD2 (6 bases). Trimming removed 3 bases at V and 4 bases at J, with 13 bases between. Germline assignment: CDR1 MNHEY and CDR2 SMNVEV (reference sequence). CDR3 size: 15 residues. CDR3 in DNA: TGTGCCAGCAGTTTTGCGGGAAGGGCGTACAATGAGCAGTTCTTC. Protein sequence: CASSFAGRAYNEQFF.

The chain links TRBV7-9 to TRBJ2-1; 13 nucleotides line up with TRBD2. The V gene end was trimmed by 4 bases and the J gene end by 5 bases; junction bases not matched to a gene: 5. This CDR3 comprises 16 residues. The germline V gene encodes CDR1 SEHNR and CDR2 FQNEAQ (reference sequence). For the CDR3, the DNA is TGTGCCAGCAGCTCCTGGACTAGCGGGGGACACAATGAGCAGTTCTTC. This codes for CASSSWTSGGHNEQFF.